The T cell receptor beta chain under discussion was sequenced for a study of Tregs in tolerant kidney transplant recipients. Germline V gene data show CDR1 as DFQATT and CDR2 as SNEGSKA (reference sequence). The CDR3 has 14 amino acids. V lost 3 bases to trimming and J lost 2 bases, with 11 bases between them. Note on this clone: Its antigen remains unknown. The CDR3 end is not reached by the read, which stops 3 residues before it; the germline J gene fills it in.

The study's findings and limits: This study did not directly address biological reproducibility. Some patients' samples used different primers over time, so nucleotide sequences weren't comparable.

The repertoire was sequenced with immunoSEQ multiplex PCR; TCRdb's copy has only in-frame clones and lacks some. Here the sample table reports roughly 53,000 clones. V usage is TRBV20-1 and J usage is TRBJ1-5; a weak D match, TRBD1 (5 bases). The source of this sequence is a human donor who received a combined kidney and bone marrow transplant. Sequenced material: CD4+ T cells from blood, taken before the transplant. This CDR3 is CSASYTGGNQPQHF. The sequenced CDR3 bases are TGCAGTGCTAGCTATACAGGCGGCAATCAGCCC.